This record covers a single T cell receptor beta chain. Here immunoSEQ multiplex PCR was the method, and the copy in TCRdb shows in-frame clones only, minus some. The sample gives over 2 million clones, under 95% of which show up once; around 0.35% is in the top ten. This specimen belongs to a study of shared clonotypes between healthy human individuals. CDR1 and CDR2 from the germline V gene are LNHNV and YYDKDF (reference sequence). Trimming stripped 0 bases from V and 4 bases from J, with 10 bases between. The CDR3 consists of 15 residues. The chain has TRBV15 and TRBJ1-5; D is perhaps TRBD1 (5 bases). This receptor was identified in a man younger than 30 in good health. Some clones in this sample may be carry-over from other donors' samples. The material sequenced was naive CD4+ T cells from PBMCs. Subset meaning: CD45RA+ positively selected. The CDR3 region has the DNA TGTGCCACCAGCAGAGAGTTGGGGGGGAATCAGCCCCAGCATTTT. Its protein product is CATSRELGGNQPQHF.